One sample yielded the 29 T cell receptor beta chains listed below, sequenced in a study of T-cell memory formation after mild COVID-19. TCRdb called the 5' RACE reads again in MiXCR, with one record for every CDR3 protein. The sample shows approximately 490,000 distinct CDR3 sequences, around 20% of them seen only once. The sequenced sample consisted of PBMCs or a T cell subset sorted from them (not recorded which). The receptors were sampled from an adult woman who had mild COVID-19 (a few samples of this study predate the infection). Cell type and time point are not known.

This chain uses TRBV19 with TRBJ1-2; D not certain. Germline V gene data show CDR1 as LNHDA and CDR2 as SQIVND (reference sequence). V lost 7 bases and J lost 2, with 5 bases in between. The CDR3 loop spans 11 amino acids. The CDR3 DNA follows: TGTGCCAGTAAGATCAACTATGGCTACACCTTC. Translating gives CASKINYGYTF.

The chain has TRBV6-5 and TRBJ2-5, with no clear D. Germline V CDR1 and CDR2: MNHEY, SVGAGI. V gave up 11 bases and J gave up 5 bases, with 15 bases separating them. CDR3 size: 12 residues. CDR3 sequence reads: CASARVWETQYF. CDR3 bases: TGTGCCTCAGCCCGGGTCTGGGAGACCCAGTACTTC.

This clonotype was detected only a few times. V is TRBV7-9 and J is TRBJ2-2; no definite D call. The germline V gene has CDR1 SEHNR and CDR2 FQNEAQ (reference sequence). The CDR3 extends over 13 amino acids. Deletions cut 3 bases from V and 5 bases from J, with 7 bases between. CDR3 region: CASSFHQTGELFF. DNA for the CDR3: TGTGCCAGCAGCTTTCACCAAACCGGGGAGCTGTTTTTT.

CDR3 coding DNA: TGCAGTGCTAGTTTGGGGGACCTTAACTATGGCTACACCTTC. It yields the protein CSASLGDLNYGYTF. The chain combines TRBV20-1 with TRBJ1-2; tentative D call: TRBD1 (5 bases). The germline V and J ends were trimmed by 3 bases and 1 base, with 12 bases remaining between them. CDR1 and CDR2 from the germline V gene are DFQATT and SNEGSKA (reference sequence). The CDR3 length is 14 residues.

This clonotype was detected only a few times. The chain carries TRBV5-5 and TRBJ2-3, with D perhaps being TRBD1 or TRBD2 (5 bases each). In germline, CDR1 is SGHKS, CDR2 YYEKEE (reference sequence). Trimming left V 5 bases short and J 5 bases short, with 15 bases between. This CDR3 is built from 14 residues. The chain's CDR3 is CASSDRGGGDTQYF. CDR3 nucleotides: TGTGCCAGCAGTGACCGTGGGGGTGGAGATACGCAGTATTTT.

This clonotype was seen at least ten times. This sequence joins TRBV12-3 or TRBV12-4 and TRBJ1-1, with TRBD1 matching over 7 bases. The CDR3 sequence is 14 residues long. Trimming cost V 5 bases and J 1 base; bases outside gene matches: 4. CDR3 loop: CASSPGQTNTEAFF. Here the CDR3 DNA reads TGTGCCAGCAGTCCGGGACAGACGAACACTGAAGCTTTCTTT.

This chain joins TRBV6-4 and TRBJ2-1; tentatively, D is TRBD1 (5 bases). Per germline, CDR1 MRHNA and CDR2 SNTAGT. This CDR3 has 15 amino acids. Between the trimmed V and J ends, which lost 4 bases and 0 bases, there was a span of 10 bases. The CDR3 sequence: CASSGDDSSYNEQFF. CDR3 DNA: TGTGCCAGCAGTGGGGATGACAGCTCCTACAATGAGCAGTTCTTC.

This clonotype has more than one count but fewer than ten. The J gene is TRBJ2-7, the V gene TRBV12-3 or TRBV12-4; D is unresolved. The CDR3 covers 15 residues. V dropped 5 bases and J dropped 5 bases, with 19 bases sitting between them. CDR3 sequence: CASSPWTVTIHEQYF. In DNA form, the CDR3 reads TGTGCCAGCAGTCCGTGGACGGTCACTATTCACGAGCAGTACTTC.

The chain recombines TRBV6-5 with TRBJ2-7, with 7 bases identical to TRBD2. V was pared by 2 bases and J by 4 bases, with 5 bases of the junction left unmatched. The CDR3 is 14 residues long. CDR1 is MNHEY and CDR2 is SVGAGI in the germline V gene. The CDR3 DNA is TGTGCCAGCAGTTACGGACCCGGGAGGTACGAGCAGTACTTC. Its translation is CASSYGPGRYEQYF.

Only a few counts were recorded for this clonotype. In DNA, the CDR3 is TGCAGTGCTAGAGAAGTCGACAGGGCCTACAATGAGCAGTTCTTC. It codes for CSAREVDRAYNEQFF. V usage is TRBV20-1 and J usage is TRBJ2-1; 7 bases align to TRBD1. The germline V gene has CDR1 DFQATT and CDR2 SNEGSKA (reference sequence). The junction had 4 bases not matched to a gene; V was cut back by 0 bases and J by 2 bases. The CDR3 spans 15 residues.

The rearrangement uses TRBV5-1 and TRBJ2-6; 9 bases match TRBD1. This CDR3 comprises 18 residues. J lost 0 bases, V lost 2 bases, and 6 bases had no gene match. Germline loops: CDR1 SGHRS, CDR2 YFSETQ. The CDR3 region is CASSFAGTGNSGANVLTF. In DNA form, the CDR3 reads TGCGCCAGCAGCTTTGCAGGGACAGGGAACTCTGGGGCCAACGTCCTGACTTTC.

This chain connects TRBV5-1 to TRBJ2-7; unclear D gene. This CDR3 has 14 amino acids. The V gene's germline CDR1 is SGHRS and CDR2 YFSETQ. Trimming pared 8 bases from V and 2 bases from J, leaving 17 bases between. CDR3 amino acids: CASMVTVGTYEQYF. CDR3 nucleotide sequence: TGCGCCAGTATGGTGACGGTGGGTACCTACGAGCAGTACTTC.

This rearrangement joins TRBV5-1 to TRBJ2-2, with 10 bases identical to TRBD2. Germline trimming cut 4 bases from V and 4 bases from J; bases unmatched to any gene: 4. The CDR3 totals 15 residues. Germline CDR1 is SGHRS and CDR2 is YFSETQ. The CDR3 nucleotides read TGCGCCAGCAGCGTACTAGCGGGATCCACCGGGGAGCTGTTTTTT. It translates to CASSVLAGSTGELFF.

The V call is TRBV19, the J call TRBJ2-7; perhaps D is TRBD1 or TRBD2 (5 bases each). The CDR3 extends over 14 amino acids. Per germline, CDR1 LNHDA and CDR2 SQIVND (reference sequence). V lost 5 bases to trimming and J lost 6 bases, with 17 bases between them. CDR3 loop: CASSSAGAWGEQYF. The DNA of the CDR3 is TGTGCCAGTAGTTCCGCCGGGGCCTGGGGCGAGCAGTACTTC. Using reference TRBV19 and TRBJ2-7 for the parts outside the CDR3, the full variable domain is DGGITQSPKYLFRKEGQNVTLSCEQNLNHDAMYWYRQDPGQGLRLIYYSQIVNDFQKGDIAEGYSVSREKKESFPLTVTSAQKNPTAFYLCASSSAGAWGEQYFGPGTRLTVT.

V is TRBV20-1 and J is TRBJ2-2; perhaps TRBD1 as D (6 bases). This CDR3 has 16 residues. The V and J ends lost 6 bases and 4 bases respectively, with 21 bases between them. The germline gives CDR1 DFQATT, CDR2 SNEGSKA (reference sequence). CDR3 amino acids: CSAPIRTVGFTGELFF. The CDR3 DNA follows: TGCAGTGCGCCTATCAGGACAGTCGGATTCACCGGGGAGCTGTTTTTT.

This sequence joins TRBV5-6 and TRBJ1-5; D gene unclear. Germline-derived CDR1 and CDR2 are SGHDT and YYEEEE. V gave up 6 bases and J gave up 3 bases, with 7 bases separating them. The CDR3 has 12 amino acids. In DNA form, the CDR3 reads TGTGCCAGCAACCGGTTCAATCAGCCCCAGCATTTT. This translates into CASNRFNQPQHF.

The chain couples TRBV6-2 or TRBV6-3 to TRBJ2-1; 11 nucleotides align to TRBD1. Trimming cost V 7 bases and J 3 bases; bases outside gene matches: 8. From germline, CDR1 is MNHEY and CDR2 SVGEGT. This CDR3 contains 16 residues. The CDR3 is CASKGPDRGHYNEQFF. CDR3 coding DNA: TGTGCCAGCAAGGGCCCGGACAGGGGGCACTACAATGAGCAGTTCTTC.

This clonotype was found a few times. The chain recombines TRBV9 with TRBJ2-3; TRBD2 matches 11 bases. This CDR3 is built from 16 residues. The J segment lost 4 bases and the V segment lost 2 bases, leaving 6 bases of the junction unmatched. CDR1 is SGDLS and CDR2 is YYNGEE in the germline V gene. CDR3 coding DNA: TGTGCCAGCAGCGTGTTAGGGACTAGCGGTCCAGATACGCAGTATTTT. It translates to CASSVLGTSGPDTQYF.

The table lists this clonotype with a few counts. CDR3 coding DNA: TGCAGCGTAGGGACTAGCGGAGTGAATGAGCAGTTCTTC. This codes for CSVGTSGVNEQFF. J is TRBJ2-1 and V is TRBV29-1; 11 bases are a match to TRBD2. The CDR3 has 13 amino acids. The trim removed 6 bases at V and 7 bases at J, leaving 5 bases unmatched. Germline-derived CDR1 and CDR2 are SQVTM and ANQGSEA.

This clonotype was seen more than once but under ten times. The chain is built from TRBV5-6 and TRBJ2-3; 7 nucleotides line up with TRBD2. Losses at the gene ends were 3 bases for V and 0 bases for J; bases not matched to a gene: 16. Germline V gene sequence: CDR1 SGHDT, CDR2 YYEEEE. The CDR3 sequence is 19 residues long. The CDR3 DNA follows: TGTGCCAGCAGCTCCACCGTGCGCAACCCAGCGGGGAGCACAGATACGCAGTATTTT. Residues: CASSSTVRNPAGSTDTQYF.

The chain couples TRBV5-6 to TRBJ2-3; the match to TRBD1 covers 11 bases. The germline V gene has CDR1 SGHDT and CDR2 YYEEEE. With 4 bases clipped from V and 3 bases from J, the junction kept 16 bases outside the gene matches. The CDR3 runs to 19 residues. The CDR3 nucleotides read TGTGCCAGCAGCGACCGGACAGGGGGCGCGCGGGAGGAGACAGATACGCAGTATTTT. Translating gives CASSDRTGGAREETDTQYF.

This clonotype has at least ten counts. The CDR3 DNA sequence: TGCGCCAGCAGCTTGCCCCCCCAAGAGACCCAGTACTTC. Translated, it gives CASSLPPQETQYF. V is TRBV5-1 and J is TRBJ2-5; no definite D call. The germline V gene encodes CDR1 SGHRS and CDR2 YFSETQ. The V end lost 1 base, the J end lost 1 base, and 5 bases lay between the germline ends. The CDR3 loop spans 13 amino acids.

This clonotype showed up just a few times. CDR3 loop: CASSLIHLAAAYNEQFF. As DNA, the CDR3 is TGTGCCAGCAGTTTAATTCATCTAGCGGCTGCCTACAATGAGCAGTTCTTC. This chain connects TRBV12-3 or TRBV12-4 to TRBJ2-1, with 7 bases lining up with TRBD2. V was clipped by 2 bases and J by 2 bases; unmatched bases: 9. This CDR3 contains 17 residues.

The genes are TRBV5-1 and TRBJ2-7, with D tentatively TRBD1 (6 bases). Germline CDR1 SGHRS, CDR2 YFSETQ. The CDR3 has 15 residues. The ends were cut back, 2 bases at V and 0 bases at J, with 12 bases in the middle. The CDR3 DNA sequence: TGCGCCAGCAGCTTAATGACAGGACCCTCCTACGAGCAGTACTTC. The encoded protein is CASSLMTGPSYEQYF. The entire variable domain, with the rest obtained from reference TRBV5-1 and TRBJ2-7, is as follows: KAGVTQTPRYLIKTRGQQVTLSCSPISGHRSVSWYQQTPGQGLQFLFEYFSETQRNKGNFPGRFSGRQFSNSRSEMNVSTLELGDSALYLCASSLMTGPSYEQYFGPGTRLTVT.

The chain links TRBV29-1 to TRBJ2-3; D may be TRBD2 (6 bases). Trimming removed 3 bases from V and 6 bases from J, with 13 bases in between. Germline V gives CDR1 SQVTM, CDR2 ANQGSEA. CDR3 length equals 13 residues. CDR3 bases: TGCAGCGTTGAGATCGGAGGGGCCGATACGCAGTATTTT. Its translation: CSVEIGGADTQYF.

A few counts support this clonotype. The chain has TRBV11-2 and TRBJ2-3; perhaps TRBD2 as D (5 bases). This CDR3 comprises 15 residues. Germline CDR1 and CDR2: SGHAT and FQNNGV. V was shortened by 4 bases and J by 0 bases, with 11 bases between the two germline ends. CDR3 sequence reads: CASSSARRSTDTQYF. The CDR3 nucleotides are TGTGCCAGCAGCTCCGCCCGGAGGAGCACAGATACGCAGTATTTT. The full variable domain, with the rest looked up from reference TRBV11-2 and TRBJ2-3, is EAGVAQSPRYKIIEKRQSVAFWCNPISGHATLYWYQQILGQGPKLLIQFQNNGVVDDSQLPKDRFSAERLKGVDSTLKIQPAKLEDSAVYLCASSSARRSTDTQYFGPGTRLTVL.

This chain joins TRBV29-1 and TRBJ1-5; the D is unclear. V lost 5 bases, J lost 4 bases, and 12 bases lay in between. This CDR3 spans 13 amino acids. Germline CDR1 reads SQVTM; CDR2 reads ANQGSEA. CDR3 in amino acids: CSVLPVGNQPQHF. Written as DNA, the CDR3 is TGCAGCGTTCTCCCGGTCGGTAATCAGCCCCAGCATTTT.

This clonotype was found a few times. This chain links TRBV5-1 with TRBJ2-1; 11 nucleotides agree with TRBD2. This CDR3 has 14 residues. Germline CDR1 is SGHRS and CDR2 is YFSETQ. After removal of 6 bases from V and 5 bases from J, the junction contained 4 bases not matched to a gene. CDR3 loop: CASMLAGGDNEQFF. Written as DNA, the CDR3 is TGCGCCAGCATGTTAGCGGGAGGGGACAATGAGCAGTTCTTC.

J is TRBJ2-3 and V is TRBV6-2 or TRBV6-3; TRBD1 might be the D (7 bases). The V gene's germline CDR1 is MNHEY and CDR2 SVGEGT. With 5 bases removed from V and 2 bases from J, the gap between germline ends came to 17 bases. This CDR3 is 16 amino acids long. DNA for the CDR3: TGTGCCAGCAGTGACGGGGAGGAGGGGGCCACAGATACGCAGTATTTT. It translates to CASSDGEEGATDTQYF.